This T cell receptor beta chain derives from a study of control samples from healthy donors and cancer patients. The CDR3 length is 15 residues. Germline V gene lookup returns CDR1 SGDLS and CDR2 YYNGEE. The V end was cut by 4 bases, the J end by 2 bases, with 15 bases between. The table came from immunoSEQ multiplex PCR; TCRdb's copy has only in-frame clones and leaves some out. Among around 100,000 clones, about nine tenths were seen once, and the ten largest hold 3% to 4.5%. This clone showed up just once. Material for sequencing was blood. The sequence came from a woman under 30 in good health. The chain uses TRBV9 and TRBJ1-2; D is undetermined. DNA of the CDR3: TGTGCCAGCAGCCCCATATTAGGGTGGAACTATGGCTACACCTTC. Translation: CASSPILGWNYGYTF.